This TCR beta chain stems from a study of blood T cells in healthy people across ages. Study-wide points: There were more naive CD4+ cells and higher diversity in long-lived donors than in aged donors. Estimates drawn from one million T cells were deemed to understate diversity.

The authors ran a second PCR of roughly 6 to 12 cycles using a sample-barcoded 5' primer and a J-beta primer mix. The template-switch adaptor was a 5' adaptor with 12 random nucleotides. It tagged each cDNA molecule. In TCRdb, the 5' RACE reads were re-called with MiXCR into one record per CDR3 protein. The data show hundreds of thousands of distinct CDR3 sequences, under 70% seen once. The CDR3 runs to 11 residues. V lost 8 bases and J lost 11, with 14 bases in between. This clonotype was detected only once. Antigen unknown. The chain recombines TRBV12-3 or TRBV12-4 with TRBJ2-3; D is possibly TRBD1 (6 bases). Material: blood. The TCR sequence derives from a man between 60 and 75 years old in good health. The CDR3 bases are TGTGCCAGCCGGGGCGCACAGGGGCAGTATTTT. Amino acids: CASRGAQGQYF.